This T cell receptor (beta chain) is from a study of cytomegalovirus exposure and HLA in healthy donors. Overall study results and limits: Some V segments, TRBV6-2 and TRBV6-3 among them, were indistinguishable and were therefore excluded. Some TCR beta chains (roughly 160 of them) were listed as cytomegalovirus-associated.

To note about this clone: What it recognizes is unknown.

Primers: 60 Vbeta forward and 13 Jbeta reverse. As originally analysed: About 11 million of some 80 million unique TCR beta chains were shared, per a later count. The method was immunoSEQ multiplex PCR; TCRdb's version includes in-frame clones alone and lacks a portion of them. D and trimming were read from the DNA, whereas the V and J calls and clone size are those reported in that table. This table has under 150,000 clones, roughly three quarters appearing once. CDR1 is SEHNR and CDR2 is FQNEAQ in the germline V gene (reference sequence). V was trimmed by 5 bases and J by 1 base, leaving 17 bases between them. The CDR3 totals 16 residues.

The rearrangement links TRBV7-9 to TRBJ1-1, with a tentative D call TRBD1 (6 bases). The origin of this receptor is a man aged 25-40 years in good health and CMV-seronegative. The sequenced material came from PBMCs. CDR3 amino acids: CASSPLMGHPNTEAFF. The CDR3 bases are TGTGCCAGCAGCCCGCTAATGGGACATCCGAACACTGAAGCTTTCTTT.